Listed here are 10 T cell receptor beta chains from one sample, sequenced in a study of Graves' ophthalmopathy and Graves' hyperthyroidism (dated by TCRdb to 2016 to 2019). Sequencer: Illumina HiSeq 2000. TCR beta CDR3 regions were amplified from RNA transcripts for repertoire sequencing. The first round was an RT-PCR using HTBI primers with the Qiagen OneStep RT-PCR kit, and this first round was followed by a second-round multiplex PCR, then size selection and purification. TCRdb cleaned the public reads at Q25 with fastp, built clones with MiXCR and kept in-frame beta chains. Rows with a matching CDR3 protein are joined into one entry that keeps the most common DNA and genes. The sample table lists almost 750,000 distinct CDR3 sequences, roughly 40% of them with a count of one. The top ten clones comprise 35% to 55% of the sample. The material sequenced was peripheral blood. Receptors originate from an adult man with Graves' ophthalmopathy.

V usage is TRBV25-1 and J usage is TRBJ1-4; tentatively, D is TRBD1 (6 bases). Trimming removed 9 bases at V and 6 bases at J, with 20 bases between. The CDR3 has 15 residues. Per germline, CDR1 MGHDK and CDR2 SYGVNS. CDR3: CASSHRVMRDEKLFF. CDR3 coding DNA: TGTGCCAGTAGTCACAGGGTAATGCGTGATGAAAAACTGTTTTTT.

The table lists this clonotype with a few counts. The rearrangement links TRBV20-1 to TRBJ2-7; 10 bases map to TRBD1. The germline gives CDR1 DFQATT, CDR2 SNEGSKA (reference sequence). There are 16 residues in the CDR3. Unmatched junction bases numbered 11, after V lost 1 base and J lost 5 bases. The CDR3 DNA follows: TGCAGTGCTAGAGTGGGGTTGGACAGGGGGTTCGACGAGCAGTACTTC. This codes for CSARVGLDRGFDEQYF.

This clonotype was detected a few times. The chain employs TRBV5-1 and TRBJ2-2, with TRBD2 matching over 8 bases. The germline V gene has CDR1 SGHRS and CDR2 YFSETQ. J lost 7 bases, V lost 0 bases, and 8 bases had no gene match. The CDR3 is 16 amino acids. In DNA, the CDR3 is TGCGCCAGCAGCTTGGTGTCGGGAGGGCCAGGCGGGGAGCTGTTTTTT. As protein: CASSLVSGGPGGELFF.

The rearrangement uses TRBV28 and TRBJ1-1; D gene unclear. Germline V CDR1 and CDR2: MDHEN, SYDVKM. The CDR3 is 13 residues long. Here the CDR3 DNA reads TGTGCGGCCGGGTGGACGATGAACACTGAAGCTTTCTTT. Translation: CAAGWTMNTEAFF.

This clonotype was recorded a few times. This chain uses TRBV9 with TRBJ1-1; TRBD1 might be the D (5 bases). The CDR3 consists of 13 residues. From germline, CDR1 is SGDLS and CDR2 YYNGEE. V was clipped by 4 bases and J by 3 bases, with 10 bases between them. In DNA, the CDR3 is TGTGCCAGCAGCCCCCTCAGGGACACTGAAGCTTTCTTT. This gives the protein CASSPLRDTEAFF. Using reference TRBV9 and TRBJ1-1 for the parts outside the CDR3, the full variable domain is DSGVTQTPKHLITATGQRVTLRCSPRSGDLSVYWYQQSLDQGLQFLIQYYNGEERAKGNILERFSAQQFPDLHSELNLSSLELGDSALYFCASSPLRDTEAFFGQGTRLTVV.

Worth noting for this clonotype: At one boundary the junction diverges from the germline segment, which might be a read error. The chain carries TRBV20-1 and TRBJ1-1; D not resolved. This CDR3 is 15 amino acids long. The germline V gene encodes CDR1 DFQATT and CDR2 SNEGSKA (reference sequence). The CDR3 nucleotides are TGCAGTGCTAGAGATTGGGCCCTCCTCGGCACTGAAGCTCTCTTT. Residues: CSARDWALLGTEALF.

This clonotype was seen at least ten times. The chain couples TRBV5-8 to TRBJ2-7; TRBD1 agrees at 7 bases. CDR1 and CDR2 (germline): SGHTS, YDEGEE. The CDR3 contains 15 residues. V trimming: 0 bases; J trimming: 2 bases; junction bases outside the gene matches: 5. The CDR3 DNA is TGTGCCAGCAGCTTGGGACAGGGAACTCCCTACGAGCAGTACTTC. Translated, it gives CASSLGQGTPYEQYF.

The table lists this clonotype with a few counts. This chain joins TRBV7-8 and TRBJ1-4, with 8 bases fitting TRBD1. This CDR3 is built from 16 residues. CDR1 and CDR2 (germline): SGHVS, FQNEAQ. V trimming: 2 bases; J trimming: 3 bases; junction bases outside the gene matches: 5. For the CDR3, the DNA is TGTGCCAGCAGCTTAAGCCAGGGGGCATCTAATGAAAAACTGTTTTTT. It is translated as CASSLSQGASNEKLFF.

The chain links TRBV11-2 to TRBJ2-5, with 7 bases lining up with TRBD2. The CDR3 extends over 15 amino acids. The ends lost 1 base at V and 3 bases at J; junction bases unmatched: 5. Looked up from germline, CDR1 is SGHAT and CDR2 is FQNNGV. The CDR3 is CASSLAASGKETQYF. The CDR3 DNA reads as TGTGCCAGCAGCTTAGCCGCTAGCGGTAAAGAGACCCAGTACTTC. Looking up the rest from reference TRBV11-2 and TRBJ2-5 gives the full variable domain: EAGVAQSPRYKIIEKRQSVAFWCNPISGHATLYWYQQILGQGPKLLIQFQNNGVVDDSQLPKDRFSAERLKGVDSTLKIQPAKLEDSAVYLCASSLAASGKETQYFGPGTRLLVL.

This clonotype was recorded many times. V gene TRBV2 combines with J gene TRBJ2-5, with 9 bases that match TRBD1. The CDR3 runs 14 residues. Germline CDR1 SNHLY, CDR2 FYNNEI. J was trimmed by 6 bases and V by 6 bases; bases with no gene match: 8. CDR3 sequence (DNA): TGTGCCAGCAGGGACGGACAGGGGATGAAGACCCAGTACTTC. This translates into CASRDGQGMKTQYF.